This is a list of T cell receptor beta chains from one sample in a study of blood T cell repertoires in COVID-19. Assay: immunoSEQ multiplex PCR; the TCRdb copy retains only in-frame clones and omits some. Among 200,000 to 250,000 clones listed, 65% to 85% were seen once. Material for sequencing was PBMCs or T cells enriched from blood (not recorded which). These receptors originate from a woman between 35 and 50 years old who had recovered from COVID-19. CDR3s include the opening cysteine and the closing phenylalanine or tryptophan. D genes are given only for firm matches. Size values are once, few and many counts, or a class for expanded clones, and some rows have none.

v_call: TRBV11-2; j_call: TRBJ2-7; d_call: -; clone_size: -; cdr3_nt: TGTGCCAGCAGCTTATATGTCGGGTTCGCCGGATACGAGCAGTACTTC; cdr3_aa: CASSLYVGFAGYEQYF
v_call: TRBV7-6; j_call: TRBJ2-2; d_call: TRBD1; clone_size: few; cdr3_nt: TGTGCCAGCAGCTCCCGACAGGGGGCTGTCACCGGGGAGCTGTTTTTT; cdr3_aa: CASSSRQGAVTGELFF
v_call: TRBV2; j_call: TRBJ2-5; d_call: TRBD2; clone_size: few; cdr3_nt: TGTGCCAGCAGGACCGGGACTAGGGGCGGGGAGACCCAGTACTTC; cdr3_aa: CASRTGTRGGETQYF
v_call: TRBV6-5; j_call: TRBJ2-2; d_call: TRBD2; clone_size: -; cdr3_nt: TGTGCCAGCAGCCAAGCGGGGTGGGGGACCGGGGAGCTGTTTTTT; cdr3_aa: CASSQAGWGTGELFF
v_call: TRBV5-1; j_call: TRBJ1-2; d_call: TRBD1; clone_size: once; cdr3_nt: TGCGCCAGCAGCTTGGTTGGACAGGTCAACTATGGCTACACCTTC; cdr3_aa: CASSLVGQVNYGYTF
v_call: TRBV6-5; j_call: TRBJ2-7; d_call: -; clone_size: -; cdr3_nt: TGTGCCAGCAGTTCCGGGGCCTACGAGCAGTACTTC; cdr3_aa: CASSSGAYEQYF
v_call: TRBV11-2; j_call: TRBJ2-5; d_call: -; clone_size: -; cdr3_nt: TGTGCCAGCAGCTTAGACTACTCGTCTTCAGGGCCCTACCAAGAGACCCAGTACTTC; cdr3_aa: CASSLDYSSSGPYQETQYF
v_call: TRBV6-5; j_call: TRBJ1-2; d_call: -; clone_size: -; cdr3_nt: TGTGCCAGCAGTTACCGGCAGGGCTATGGCTACACCTTC; cdr3_aa: CASSYRQGYGYTF
v_call: TRBV19; j_call: TRBJ1-2; d_call: TRBD1; clone_size: -; cdr3_nt: TGTGCCAGTAGTATTTACGGGACAGGGGGTAATGGCTACACCTTC; cdr3_aa: CASSIYGTGGNGYTF
v_call: TRBV18; j_call: TRBJ2-1; d_call: -; clone_size: -; cdr3_nt: TGTGCCAGCTCACCACGCCAGGGTTACAATGAGCAGTTCTTC; cdr3_aa: CASSPRQGYNEQFF
v_call: TRBV18; j_call: TRBJ1-6; d_call: TRBD1; clone_size: -; cdr3_nt: TGTGCCAGCTCGGCCGGGACAGGGAATTCACCCCTCCACTTT; cdr3_aa: CASSAGTGNSPLHF
v_call: TRBV11-2; j_call: TRBJ2-5; d_call: TRBD2; clone_size: -; cdr3_nt: TGTGCCAGCAGCTCTTCTAGCGGGAGTATGATACAAGAGACCCAGTACTTC; cdr3_aa: CASSSSSGSMIQETQYF
v_call: TRBV7-2; j_call: TRBJ1-2; d_call: -; clone_size: -; cdr3_nt: TGTGCCAGCAGCTTAGACAGGGCTACCTATGGCTACACCTTC; cdr3_aa: CASSLDRATYGYTF
v_call: TRBV7-9; j_call: TRBJ1-1; d_call: -; clone_size: few; cdr3_nt: TGTGCCAGCAGACAGGTTCCTCTGACTGAAGCTTTCTTT; cdr3_aa: CASRQVPLTEAFF
v_call: TRBV3-1/TRBV3-2; j_call: TRBJ1-3; d_call: -; clone_size: -; cdr3_nt: TGTGCCAGCAGCCAAGAGGGTTTATGGGGGGGACCTGGAAACACCATATATTTT; cdr3_aa: CASSQEGLWGGPGNTIYF
v_call: TRBV7-2; j_call: TRBJ2-3; d_call: TRBD2; clone_size: -; cdr3_nt: TGTGCCAGCAGCTTAGGTGGGCTAGCGGGAGTGGATACGCAGTATTTT; cdr3_aa: CASSLGGLAGVDTQYF
v_call: TRBV2; j_call: TRBJ1-4; d_call: -; clone_size: -; cdr3_nt: TGTGCCAGCAGTGGGGGCCACCCTTTGGAGGAAAAACTGTTTTTT; cdr3_aa: CASSGGHPLEEKLFF
v_call: TRBV24-1; j_call: TRBJ2-1; d_call: -; clone_size: -; cdr3_nt: TGTGCCACGGCCGGGCCGCGGGTCAATGAGCAGTTCTTC; cdr3_aa: CATAGPRVNEQFF
v_call: TRBV6-5; j_call: TRBJ1-5; d_call: -; clone_size: -; cdr3_nt: TGTGCCAGCAGCACCCAGGGATACGGCAATCAGCCCCAGCATTTT; cdr3_aa: CASSTQGYGNQPQHF
v_call: TRBV6-1; j_call: TRBJ2-2; d_call: TRBD2; clone_size: once; cdr3_nt: TGTGCCAGCAGTGCATCACTAGCGGGAGTAGGCGGGGAGCTGTTTTTT; cdr3_aa: CASSASLAGVGGELFF
v_call: TRBV19; j_call: TRBJ2-6; d_call: TRBD1; clone_size: -; cdr3_nt: TGTGCCAGTGGGACAGGGTATTCTGGGGCCAACGTCCTGACTTTC; cdr3_aa: CASGTGYSGANVLTF
v_call: TRBV11-2; j_call: TRBJ2-1; d_call: TRBD2; clone_size: -; cdr3_nt: TGTGCCAGCAGCTATACTAGCGGGACGGTGGAGCAGTTCTTC; cdr3_aa: CASSYTSGTVEQFF
v_call: TRBV7-9; j_call: TRBJ2-1; d_call: TRBD1; clone_size: -; cdr3_nt: TGTGCCAGCAGCCAACCGGGACAGGGGAGGAATGAGCAGTTCTTC; cdr3_aa: CASSQPGQGRNEQFF
v_call: TRBV11-2; j_call: TRBJ2-3; d_call: -; clone_size: -; cdr3_nt: TGTGCCAGCAGCGCCAAAAGACTAGTCACAGATACGCAGTATTTT; cdr3_aa: CASSAKRLVTDTQYF